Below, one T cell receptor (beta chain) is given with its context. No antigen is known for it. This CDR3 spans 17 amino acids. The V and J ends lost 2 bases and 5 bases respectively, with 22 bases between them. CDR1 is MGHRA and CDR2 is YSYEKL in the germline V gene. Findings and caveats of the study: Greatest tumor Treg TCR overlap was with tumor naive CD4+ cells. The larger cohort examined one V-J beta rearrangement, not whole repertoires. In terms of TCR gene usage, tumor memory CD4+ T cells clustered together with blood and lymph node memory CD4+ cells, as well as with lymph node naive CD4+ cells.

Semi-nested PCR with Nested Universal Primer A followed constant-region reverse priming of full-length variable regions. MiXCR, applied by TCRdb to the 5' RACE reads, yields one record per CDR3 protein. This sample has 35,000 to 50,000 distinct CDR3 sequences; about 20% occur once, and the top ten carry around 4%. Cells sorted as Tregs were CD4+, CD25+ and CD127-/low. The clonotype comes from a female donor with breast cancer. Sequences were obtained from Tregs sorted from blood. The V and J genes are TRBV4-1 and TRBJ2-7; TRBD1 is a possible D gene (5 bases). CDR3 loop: CASSQPLRRQTENEQYF. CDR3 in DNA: TGCGCCAGCAGCCAACCCCTACGGCGTCAGACAGAAAACGAGCAGTACTTC.